This T cell receptor beta chain emerged from a study of blood T cell repertoires in COVID-19. At the level of the study: The origin of the acute and convalescent COVID-19 samples was the United States, Italy and Spain. PBMCs, B-cell-depleted T cells, or T cells provided the cDNA or gDNA that made up the material.

The CDR3 covers 14 residues. The germline V gene has CDR1 SGDLS and CDR2 YYNGEE. V dropped 3 bases and J dropped 0 bases, with 7 bases sitting between them. Original processing notes: Reference gene primer amplification gave estimated nucleated cell counts. Generated by immunoSEQ multiplex PCR, the TCRdb table keeps only in-frame clones and is missing some. V, J and clone size are those of that table, while D and trimming were read from the DNA. This sample yields over 200,000 clones, of which roughly 80% are seen a single time; 4% to 5.5% belongs to the top ten. The source material was peripheral blood. The chain is built from TRBV9 and TRBJ2-1; D is ambiguous. This TCR was recovered from a human donor in a cohort sampled during active COVID-19. The DNA for the CDR3 is TGTGCCAGCAGCGGCGGTAGCTCCTACAATGAGCAGTTCTTC. Amino acid sequence: CASSGGSSYNEQFF. The full variable domain, rest sourced from reference TRBV9 and TRBJ2-1, is DSGVTQTPKHLITATGQRVTLRCSPRSGDLSVYWYQQSLDQGLQFLIQYYNGEERAKGNILERFSAQQFPDLHSELNLSSLELGDSALYFCASSGGSSYNEQFFGPGTRLTVL.